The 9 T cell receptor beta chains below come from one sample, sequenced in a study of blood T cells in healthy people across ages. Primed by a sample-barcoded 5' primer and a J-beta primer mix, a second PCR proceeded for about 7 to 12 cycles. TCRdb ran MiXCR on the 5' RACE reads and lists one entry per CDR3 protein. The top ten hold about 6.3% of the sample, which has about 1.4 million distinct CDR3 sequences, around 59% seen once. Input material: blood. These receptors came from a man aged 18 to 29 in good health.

DNA of the CDR3: TGCAGTGCTAGCCCCCCAGGGCGGGGAGACACAGATACGCAGTATTTT. Amino acids: CSASPPGRGDTDTQYF. The gene calls are TRBV20-1 and TRBJ2-3; D is perhaps TRBD2 (6 bases). The V end was cut by 3 bases, the J end by 2 bases, with 18 bases between. The length of the CDR3 is 16 residues. In germline, CDR1 is DFQATT, CDR2 SNEGSKA (reference sequence).

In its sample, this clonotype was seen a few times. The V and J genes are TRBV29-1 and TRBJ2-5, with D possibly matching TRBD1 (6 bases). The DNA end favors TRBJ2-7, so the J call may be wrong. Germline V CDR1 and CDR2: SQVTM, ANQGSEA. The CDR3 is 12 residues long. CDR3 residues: CSVVVRGNEQYF. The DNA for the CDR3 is TGCAGCGTTGTAGTCAGGGGTAACGAGCAGTACTTC.

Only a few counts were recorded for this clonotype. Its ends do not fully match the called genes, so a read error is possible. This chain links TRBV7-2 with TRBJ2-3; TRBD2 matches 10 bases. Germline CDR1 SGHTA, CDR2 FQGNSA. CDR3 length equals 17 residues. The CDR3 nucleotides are TGTGCCAGCAGCTGGGAAACAGCGGGGGGGGTCACAGACACGCAGTATTTT. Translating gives CASSWETAGGVTDTQYF.

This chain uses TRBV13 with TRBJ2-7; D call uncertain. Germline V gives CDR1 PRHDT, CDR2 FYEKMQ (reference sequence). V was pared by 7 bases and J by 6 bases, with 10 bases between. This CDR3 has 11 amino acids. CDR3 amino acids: CASNTSAEQYF. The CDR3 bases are TGTGCCAGCAACACAAGCGCCGAGCAGTACTTC.

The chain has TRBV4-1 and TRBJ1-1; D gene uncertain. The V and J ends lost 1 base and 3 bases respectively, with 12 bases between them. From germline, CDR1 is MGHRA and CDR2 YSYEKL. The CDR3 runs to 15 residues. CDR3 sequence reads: CASSQGQSTHTEAFF. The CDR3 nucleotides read TGCGCCAGCAGCCAAGGACAATCGACCCACACTGAAGCTTTCTTT.

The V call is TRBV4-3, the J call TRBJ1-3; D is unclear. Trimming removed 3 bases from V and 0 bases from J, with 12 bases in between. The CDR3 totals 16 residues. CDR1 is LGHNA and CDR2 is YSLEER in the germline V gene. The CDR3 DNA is TGCGCCAGCAGCCAGGAACCAACCGGCTCTGGAAACACCATATATTTT. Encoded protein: CASSQEPTGSGNTIYF.

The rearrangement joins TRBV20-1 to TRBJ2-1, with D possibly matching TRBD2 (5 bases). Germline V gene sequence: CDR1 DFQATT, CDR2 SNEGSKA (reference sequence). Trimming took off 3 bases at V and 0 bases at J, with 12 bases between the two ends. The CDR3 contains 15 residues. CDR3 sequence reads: CSARTPSSSYNEQFF. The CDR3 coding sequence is TGCAGTGCTAGGACCCCTAGCAGCTCCTACAATGAGCAGTTCTTC.

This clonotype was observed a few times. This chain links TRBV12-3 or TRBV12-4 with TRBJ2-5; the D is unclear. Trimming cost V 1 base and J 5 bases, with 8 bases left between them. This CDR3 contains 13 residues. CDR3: CASSLERPETQYF. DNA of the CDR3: TGTGCCAGCAGTTTAGAGAGACCTGAGACCCAGTACTTC.

The CDR3 nucleotides are TGTGCCACCAGCAGGGGAGTAGCCAAAAACATTCAGTACTTC. It is translated as CATSRGVAKNIQYF. The V call is TRBV15, the J call TRBJ2-4; D perhaps matches TRBD2 (5 bases). The CDR3 length is 14 residues. Germline assignment: CDR1 LNHNV and CDR2 YYDKDF (reference sequence). V lost 3 bases and J 0 bases, leaving 6 bases between the germline ends.